The entry that follows covers one T cell receptor beta chain sequence. No antigen is known for it. Data came from immunoSEQ multiplex PCR; TCRdb stores just in-frame clones and leaves some out. The sample carries nearly 750,000 clones, 55% to 80% recorded once. This entry comes from a study of shared clonotypes between healthy human individuals. Study-wide context: Aged 18 to 49, the donors were a couple of women and a few men.

V dropped 5 bases and J dropped 6; count of bases not matched to a gene: 11. Germline CDR1 is MDHEN and CDR2 is SYDVKM. CDR3 length: 15 amino acids. Study conclusions and caveats: Genetic and exposure-history diversity was limited by the small donor number.

The V call is TRBV28, the J call TRBJ2-7, with TRBD1 identical over 9 bases. The source is a woman younger than 45 in good health. The sequenced sample consisted of memory CD4+ T cells sorted from blood. Subset: CD45RA-negative fraction. CDR3 amino acids: CASSAPGQGKSEQYF. DNA of the CDR3: TGTGCCAGCAGTGCTCCGGGACAGGGAAAAAGCGAGCAGTACTTC.